The clone carrying this TCR beta chain was seen once. Its antigen is still unknown. V lost 1 base, J lost 6 bases, and 13 bases lay in between. Germline V gene sequence: CDR1 MDHEN, CDR2 SYDVKM. The CDR3 has 15 residues. This sample was included in a study of shared clonotypes between healthy human individuals. The method was immunoSEQ multiplex PCR; TCRdb's version includes in-frame clones alone and lacks a portion of them. Here the sample spans over a million clones, roughly 96% being singletons. Overall study results and limits: Rarefaction indicated that sorted-subset sequencing remained incomplete although depth was large. Estimated clonotype richness was generally higher in naive than memory subsets.

J is TRBJ1-5 and V is TRBV28; D ambiguous. The TCR comes from a man aged 25 to 45 in good health. The sequenced sample was naive CD4+ T cells sorted from blood. Documented subset: CD45RA+ positively selected. The CDR3, as DNA: TGTGCCAGCAGTTTATTAGGCGGGGTTGGTCAGCCCCAGCATTTT. Translating gives CASSLLGGVGQPQHF.